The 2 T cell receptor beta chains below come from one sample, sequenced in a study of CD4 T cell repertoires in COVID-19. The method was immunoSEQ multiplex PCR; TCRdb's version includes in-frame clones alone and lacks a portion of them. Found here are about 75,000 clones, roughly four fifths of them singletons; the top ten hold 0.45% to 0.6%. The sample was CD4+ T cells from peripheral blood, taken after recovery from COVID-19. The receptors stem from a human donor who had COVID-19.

The CDR3 DNA is TGTGCCACCAGCAGAGATATGGGGGAGACCCAGTACTTC. It is translated as CATSRDMGETQYF. The rearrangement links TRBV15 to TRBJ2-5; unclear D gene. The germline gives CDR1 LNHNV, CDR2 YYDKDF (reference sequence). V lost 0 bases and J 5 bases, leaving 7 bases between the germline ends. This CDR3 is built from 13 residues.

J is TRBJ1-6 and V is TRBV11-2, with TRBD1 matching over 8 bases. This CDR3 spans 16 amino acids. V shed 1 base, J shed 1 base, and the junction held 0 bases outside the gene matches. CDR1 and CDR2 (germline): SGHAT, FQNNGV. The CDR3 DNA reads TGTGCCAGCAGCTTAGGGACAGGGTCCTATAATTCACCCCTCCACTTT. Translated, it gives CASSLGTGSYNSPLHF.